Below, 24 T cell receptor beta chains from the same sample are listed, as sequenced in a study of cytomegalovirus exposure and HLA in healthy donors. This table comes from immunoSEQ multiplex PCR, and its TCRdb copy is limited to in-frame clones, with some not included. The sample lists about 270,000 clones; 80% to 90% were seen once. Source material: PBMCs. These TCRs come from a woman under 30 in good health and CMV-seronegative.

The chain has TRBV6-9 and TRBJ1-1; a weak D match, TRBD1 (6 bases). Germline V CDR1 and CDR2: MNHGY, SVAAGI. Trimming removed 4 bases from V and 0 bases from J, with 18 bases in between. The CDR3 loop spans 17 amino acids. In DNA form, the CDR3 reads TGTGCCAGCAGTTCTTTACCCTACAGGGAAATGAACACTGAAGCTTTCTTT. This translates into CASSSLPYREMNTEAFF.

This clone appeared a single time. V usage is TRBV6-4 and J usage is TRBJ2-1; TRBD2 matches 10 bases. Germline CDR1 reads MRHNA; CDR2 reads SNTAGT. The CDR3 sequence is 15 residues long. The V gene end was trimmed by 0 bases and the J gene end by 8 bases; junction bases not matched to a gene: 4. In DNA form, the CDR3 reads TGTGCCAGCAGTGACTCCCTAGCGGGAGTTCATGAGCAGTTCTTC. It is translated as CASSDSLAGVHEQFF.

The V call is TRBV5-1, the J call TRBJ2-2, with 8 nucleotides matching TRBD1. The V gene end was trimmed by 0 bases and the J gene end by 7 bases; junction bases not matched to a gene: 5. Germline CDR1 SGHRS, CDR2 YFSETQ. The length of the CDR3 is 15 residues. CDR3 sequence reads: CASSLVDRAHGELFF. The CDR3 nucleotides are TGCGCCAGCAGCTTGGTGGACAGGGCGCACGGGGAGCTGTTTTTT.

CDR3 sequence reads: CASSPIWAGANTGELFF. The DNA of the CDR3 is TGTGCCAGCAGCCCCATCTGGGCGGGGGCCAACACCGGGGAGCTGTTTTTT. V is TRBV11-3 and J is TRBJ2-2, with a possible D match to TRBD2 (7 bases). V dropped 5 bases and J dropped 2 bases, with 18 bases sitting between them. This CDR3 is built from 17 residues. Per the germline V gene, CDR1 is SGHNT and CDR2 is YENEEA.

This rearrangement joins TRBV15 to TRBJ1-5, with a possible D match to TRBD1 (5 bases). Trimming took 5 bases from V and 0 from J, leaving 8 bases between them. The CDR3 consists of 14 residues. CDR1 and CDR2 from the germline V gene are LNHNV and YYDKDF (reference sequence). This chain's CDR3 is CATSPRDSNQPQHF. In nucleotides, the CDR3 is TGTGCCACCAGCCCCAGGGATAGCAATCAGCCCCAGCATTTT.

In this sample, this clone turned up a few times. The CDR3 loop is CASCRQQGGSTGELFF. DNA of the CDR3: TGTGCCAGCTGCCGACAACAGGGCGGTAGCACCGGGGAGCTGTTTTTT. The chain is built from TRBV18 and TRBJ2-2; a possible D gene is TRBD1 (6 bases). The germline CDR1 and CDR2 sequences are KGHSH and LQKENI. This CDR3 is built from 16 residues. The germline V and J ends were trimmed by 7 bases and 4 bases, with 19 bases remaining between them.

The chain couples TRBV16 to TRBJ2-7; D is ambiguous. Germline CDR1 is KGHSY and CDR2 is FQNENV. The ends were cut back, 4 bases at V and 2 bases at J, with 6 bases in the middle. This CDR3 region has 12 residues. Here the CDR3 DNA reads TGTGCCAGCAGCCCTTTTACCTACGAGCAGTACTTC. Its translation is CASSPFTYEQYF.

In its sample, this clone was seen once. This chain links TRBV10-2 with TRBJ1-1; D is ambiguous. V lost 2 bases to trimming and J lost 1 base, with 5 bases between them. The CDR3 loop spans 13 amino acids. Germline CDR1 WSHSY, CDR2 SAAADI. The CDR3 DNA sequence: TGCGCCAGCAGTGAGGCCGGGAACACTGAAGCTTTCTTT. Its protein product is CASSEAGNTEAFF.

This sequence joins TRBV4-1 and TRBJ2-7; 7 bases agree with TRBD1. V lost 4 bases to trimming and J lost 1 base; unmatched junction nucleotides: 4. The length of the CDR3 is 14 residues. Germline V gives CDR1 MGHRA, CDR2 YSYEKL. The CDR3 spells CASSPRQGSYEQYF. The CDR3 region has the DNA TGCGCCAGCAGCCCTCGACAGGGATCCTACGAGCAGTACTTC.

V and J are TRBV2 and TRBJ2-3; 7 bases line up with TRBD1. The CDR3 is 12 residues long. Germline V gene lookup returns CDR1 SNHLY and CDR2 FYNNEI. The V segment lost 8 bases and the J segment 4 bases; nucleotides outside the gene matches: 3. CDR3 bases: TGTGCCAGCCCCCAGGGGGCAGATACGCAGTATTTT. It yields the protein CASPQGADTQYF. The complete variable domain, with remaining parts taken from reference TRBV2 and TRBJ2-3, reads EPEVTQTPSHQVTQMGQEVILRCVPISNHLYFYWYRQILGQKVEFLVSFYNNEISEKSEIFDDQFSVERPDGSNFTLKIRSTKLEDSAMYFCASPQGADTQYFGPGTRLTVL.

The V call is TRBV9, the J call TRBJ2-7; TRBD1 aligns across 9 bases. The germline gives CDR1 SGDLS, CDR2 YYNGEE. The CDR3 contains 16 residues. The V segment lost 4 bases and the J segment 3 bases; nucleotides outside the gene matches: 11. CDR3 region: CASSPHAGTGFYEQYF. The CDR3, as DNA: TGTGCCAGCAGCCCACATGCCGGGACAGGGTTCTACGAGCAGTACTTC.

The CDR3 loop is CASSRIGQERNGYTF. The CDR3 DNA is TGTGCCAGCAGCAGAATCGGACAGGAGCGAAATGGCTACACCTTC. The chain joins TRBV28 to TRBJ1-2, with 7 positions matching TRBD1. The germline V gene encodes CDR1 MDHEN and CDR2 SYDVKM. The trim removed 6 bases at V and 6 bases at J, leaving 13 bases unmatched. The CDR3 length is 15 residues.

The CDR3 region is CASSYERSTDTQYF. CDR3 DNA: TGTGCCAGCAGTTACGAACGGAGCACAGATACGCAGTATTTT. The J gene is TRBJ2-3, the V gene TRBV6-5; D is unresolved. The CDR3 is 14 amino acids. The V and J ends lost 2 bases and 0 bases respectively, with 6 bases between them. The germline gives CDR1 MNHEY, CDR2 SVGAGI.

J is TRBJ2-6 and V is TRBV4-3; D is unresolved. From germline, CDR1 is LGHNA and CDR2 YSLEER. V was trimmed by 3 bases and J by 2 bases, leaving 5 bases between them. The CDR3 runs to 14 residues. The chain's CDR3 is CASSHSTGANVLTF. The CDR3 nucleotides are TGCGCCAGCAGCCATTCAACTGGGGCCAACGTCCTGACTTTC.

Comment on this clone: Other nucleotide sequences from this sample produce the same CDR3. The rearrangement links TRBV29-1 to TRBJ2-7; 10 nucleotides align to TRBD1. The CDR3 is 12 residues long. V shed 6 bases, J shed 2 bases, and the junction held 1 base outside the gene matches. The germline V gene encodes CDR1 SQVTM and CDR2 ANQGSEA. The CDR3 DNA follows: TGCAGCGTCGGGACAGGGGCCTACGAGCAGTACTTC. It encodes CSVGTGAYEQYF.

This clone was seen a handful of times. The CDR3 spells CSVTTGGYTF. The CDR3 DNA sequence: TGCAGCGTCACGACGGGGGGCTACACCTTC. The chain recombines TRBV29-1 with TRBJ1-2, with unresolved D. The germline V gene has CDR1 SQVTM and CDR2 ANQGSEA. The CDR3 is 10 amino acids. Trimming shortened V by 6 bases and J by 8 bases, and 10 bases separated the two germline ends.

The chain employs TRBV5-1 and TRBJ2-3, with 8 bases matching TRBD1. Trimming cost V 0 bases and J 4 bases; bases outside gene matches: 4. This CDR3 has 15 residues. CDR1 is SGHRS, CDR2 YFSETQ, per germline. The CDR3 DNA reads as TGCGCCAGCAGCTTGGGGAGGACAGGGCCAGATACGCAGTATTTT. Its protein is CASSLGRTGPDTQYF.

The V gene is TRBV7-2, the J gene TRBJ1-2; possible D gene TRBD1, 6 bases. The germline V and J ends were trimmed by 5 bases and 6 bases, with 19 bases remaining between them. The CDR3 is 15 amino acids. The germline gives CDR1 SGHTA, CDR2 FQGNSA. The CDR3 reads CASSRSPVAGDGYTF. DNA of the CDR3: TGTGCCAGCAGCCGTTCCCCGGTGGCAGGGGATGGCTACACCTTC.

This clone was seen only once. This chain links TRBV6-5 with TRBJ1-6, with TRBD1 matching 8 bases. The CDR3 covers 12 residues. V dropped 8 bases and J dropped 7; count of bases not matched to a gene: 1. Germline V CDR1 and CDR2: MNHEY, SVGAGI. The CDR3 DNA reads TGTGCCAGCCGACAGGGGAATTCACCCCTCCACTTT. Translating gives CASRQGNSPLHF.

V is TRBV2 and J is TRBJ1-2, with D possibly being TRBD1 (5 bases). The CDR3 consists of 15 residues. V lost 2 bases and J lost 11, with 21 bases in between. The germline V gene has CDR1 SNHLY and CDR2 FYNNEI. CDR3 sequence (DNA): TGTGCCAGCAGTGAAACCCGGCAGGGTCCAGTGGCATACACCTTC. Residues: CASSETRQGPVAYTF.

The chain combines TRBV7-2 with TRBJ1-2; D is undetermined. CDR1 is SGHTA and CDR2 is FQGNSA in the germline V gene. The CDR3 sequence is 15 residues long. Deletions cut 1 base from V and 0 bases from J, with 9 bases between. The CDR3 nucleotides read TGTGCCAGCAGCTTAGGATCGGGATCTAACTATGGCTACACCTTC. Translated: CASSLGSGSNYGYTF.

The chain carries TRBV6-5 and TRBJ1-3; a possible D gene is TRBD1 (5 bases). Trimming shortened V by 6 bases and J by 4 bases, and 10 bases separated the two germline ends. The CDR3 has 13 amino acids. Germline CDR1 and CDR2: MNHEY and SVGAGI. The CDR3 DNA reads TGTGCCAGCAGGGGGCCGGCCGGAAACACCATATATTTT. Its translation is CASRGPAGNTIYF.

This chain joins TRBV5-4 and TRBJ2-1; D might be TRBD2 (5 bases). V lost 0 bases, J lost 6 bases, and 13 bases lay in between. In germline, CDR1 is SGHNT, CDR2 YYREEE (reference sequence). The CDR3 length is 15 residues. The CDR3 here is CASSLGYRGSNEQFF. CDR3 in DNA: TGTGCCAGCAGCTTGGGATATCGGGGATCCAATGAGCAGTTCTTC.

V usage is TRBV25-1 and J usage is TRBJ1-2, with a possible D match to TRBD1 (6 bases). Germline V lookup: CDR1 MGHDK, CDR2 SYGVNS. The CDR3 contains 14 residues. V lost 4 bases and J 4 bases, leaving 13 bases between the germline ends. The CDR3 bases are TGTGCCAGCAGTGCACGACAGGCGGGCTATGGCTACACCTTC. Amino acid sequence: CASSARQAGYGYTF.